Listed here are 9 T cell receptor beta chains from one sample, sequenced in a study of blood T cell repertoires in COVID-19. Libraries were prepared by immunoSEQ multiplex PCR; TCRdb keeps only in-frame clonotypes and omits some of them. The table records under 110,000 clones, 85% of them present only once. Sequences were obtained from peripheral blood. These receptor sequences come from a woman in her 70s with active or convalescent COVID-19.

V usage is TRBV11-2 and J usage is TRBJ1-1, with 10 nucleotides matching TRBD1. Looked up from germline, CDR1 is SGHAT and CDR2 is FQNNGV. This CDR3 comprises 16 residues. V was pared by 1 base and J by 5 bases, with 7 bases of the junction left unmatched. The CDR3, as DNA: TGTGCCAGCAGCTTAGGTGACAGGGGGCTTAATACTGAAGCTTTCTTT. Its protein product is CASSLGDRGLNTEAFF.

The rearrangement links TRBV5-1 to TRBJ2-1, with 7 bases lining up with TRBD2. Germline values: CDR1 SGHRS, CDR2 YFSETQ. CDR3 length equals 17 residues. V lost 4 bases to trimming and J lost 2 bases; unmatched junction nucleotides: 12. In DNA form, the CDR3 reads TGCGCCAGCAGCCTTGATGGAACCGGGAGGACCTACAATGAGCAGTTCTTC. Translated: CASSLDGTGRTYNEQFF.

This clone was observed a few times. The chain couples TRBV2 to TRBJ1-4; possibly TRBD1 for D (5 bases). The V and J ends lost 5 bases and 10 bases respectively, with 17 bases between them. Germline V CDR1 and CDR2: SNHLY, FYNNEI. CDR3 length: 14 residues. Written as DNA, the CDR3 is TGTGCCAGCAGTTTTTCCTTTTCTAGGGGAAAACTGTTTTTT. This translates into CASSFSFSRGKLFF.

CDR3 in DNA: TGCAGTGCTACCGGGAATGAGCAGTTCTTC. Its translation: CSATGNEQFF. The chain recombines TRBV20-1 with TRBJ2-1; D uncertain. V gave up 4 bases and J gave up 7 bases, with 5 bases separating them. This CDR3 contains 10 residues. Germline CDR1 reads DFQATT; CDR2 reads SNEGSKA (reference sequence).

The chain is built from TRBV6-5 and TRBJ2-2; TRBD2 is a possible D gene (6 bases). This CDR3 region has 14 residues. The V and J ends lost 7 bases and 1 base respectively, with 10 bases between them. Germline CDR1 and CDR2: MNHEY and SVGAGI. As DNA, the CDR3 is TGTGCCAGCAAACGGGAGTGGAACACCGGGGAGCTGTTTTTT. It yields the protein CASKREWNTGELFF.

V is TRBV2 and J is TRBJ2-5; 7 positions agree with TRBD2. The CDR3 spans 12 residues. The germline gives CDR1 SNHLY, CDR2 FYNNEI. Germline trimming cut 0 bases from V and 14 bases from J; bases unmatched to any gene: 6. CDR3 sequence: CASSEAETSSYF. Written as DNA, the CDR3 is TGTGCCAGCAGTGAAGCGGAGACTAGCAGTTACTTC.

This chain links TRBV5-5 with TRBJ2-3; 7 nucleotides match TRBD2. V lost 3 bases, J lost 1 base, and 8 bases stayed unmatched. CDR1 is SGHKS, CDR2 YYEKEE, per germline (reference sequence). The CDR3 consists of 16 residues. The CDR3 spells CASSWGGAGGTDTQYF. CDR3 sequence (DNA): TGTGCCAGCAGCTGGGGGGGAGCAGGTGGCACAGATACGCAGTATTTT.

The chain couples TRBV19 to TRBJ2-7, with D perhaps TRBD2 (6 bases). Germline V CDR1 and CDR2: LNHDA, SQIVND (reference sequence). Between the trimmed V and J ends, which lost 4 bases and 6 bases, there was a span of 13 bases. This CDR3 has 13 amino acids. CDR3 region: CASSRLDRGEQYF. The CDR3 coding sequence is TGTGCCAGTAGTAGACTAGACAGAGGCGAGCAGTACTTC.

The chain has TRBV6-2 or TRBV6-3 and TRBJ2-4; TRBD1 aligns across 8 bases. CDR3 length: 19 residues. V trimming: 2 bases; J trimming: 1 base; junction bases outside the gene matches: 13. The germline V gene encodes CDR1 MNHEY and CDR2 SVGEGT. This CDR3 reads CASSYTPPAGGFAKNIQYF. CDR3 nucleotides: TGTGCCAGCAGTTACACCCCCCCGGCAGGGGGCTTTGCCAAAAACATTCAGTACTTC.